Listed below are T cell receptor beta chains from one sample, sequenced in a study of T cells in Graves' hyperthyroidism and ophthalmopathy. TCRdb used MiXCR to reprocess the multiplex PCR reads, holding one entry per CDR3 protein. The table includes a few hundred thousand distinct CDR3 sequences, 46% detected once. Sequencing was performed on peripheral blood or thyroid tissue (not recorded which). Receptors were obtained from a woman younger than 35 with Graves' hyperthyroidism. Each CDR3 is given with its conserved first and last residue. Fields, in order: clone size, D gene, V gene, J gene, CDR3 length, CDR3 protein, CDR3 DNA. A D gene is named only where the DNA matches it firmly. Some rows have no size entry. The others give once, few or many, or a class for an expanded clone.

size: few
D: -
V: TRBV5-1
J: TRBJ2-7
length: 15
CDR3: CASRPDGTSRYEQYF
DNA: TGCGCCAGCAGGCCTGACGGGACGAGCCGTTACGAGCAGTACTTC

size: few
D: -
V: TRBV10-3
J: TRBJ1-1
length: 16
CDR3: CAISEASRSGDTEAFF
DNA: TGTGCCATCAGTGAGGCCTCCCGGTCAGGGGATACTGAAGCTTTCTTT

size: many
D: -
V: TRBV7-9
J: TRBJ2-7
length: 14
CDR3: CASSPIVGGYEQYF
DNA: TGTGCCAGCAGCCCAATAGTGGGTGGCTACGAGCAGTACTTC

size: -
D: -
V: TRBV2
J: TRBJ1-5
length: 16
CDR3: CASKGLAGDGNQPQHF
DNA: TGTGCCAGCAAGGGATTGGCAGGGGATGGGAATCAGCCCCAGCATTTT

size: -
D: -
V: TRBV7-9
J: TRBJ1-1
length: 14
CDR3: CASSFMQANTEAFF
DNA: TGTGCCAGCAGCTTTATGCAGGCGAACACTGAAGCTTTCTTT

size: -
D: TRBD1
V: TRBV11-3
J: TRBJ1-1
length: 13
CDR3: CASSQSGGTEAFF
DNA: TGTGCCAGCAGCCAATCAGGGGGCACTGAAGCTTTCTTT

size: few
D: TRBD2
V: TRBV7-9
J: TRBJ2-7
length: 14
CDR3: CASRDTSGSYEQYF
DNA: TGTGCCAGCAGGGATACTAGCGGCTCCTACGAGCAGTACTTC

size: once
D: -
V: TRBV2
J: TRBJ2-2
length: 16
CDR3: CASSLSPGENTGELFF
DNA: TGTGCCAGCAGCTTGTCTCCGGGAGAGAACACCGGGGAGCTGTTTTTT

size: few
D: TRBD1
V: TRBV10-3
J: TRBJ1-4
length: 20
CDR3: CAISSTSPGQGISTNEKLFF
DNA: TGTGCCATCAGTAGTACCTCCCCGGGACAGGGGATCTCAACTAATGAAAAACTGTTTTTT

size: many
D: -
V: TRBV20-1
J: TRBJ2-7
length: 12
CDR3: CSASSGTYEQYF
DNA: TGCAGTGCTAGTTCGGGAACCTACGAGCAGTACTTC

size: -
D: -
V: TRBV14
J: TRBJ1-6
length: 15
CDR3: CASSQDFANNSPLHF
DNA: TGTGCCAGCAGCCAAGACTTCGCCAATAATTCACCCCTCCACTTT

size: once
D: -
V: TRBV29-1
J: TRBJ1-5
length: 14
CDR3: CSTRDEGGIQPQHF
DNA: TGCAGCACCAGGGACGAGGGGGGGATTCAGCCCCAGCATTTT

size: many
D: TRBD2
V: TRBV12-3/TRBV12-4
J: TRBJ2-7
length: 16
CDR3: CASSSAGAAPLYEQYF
DNA: TGTGCCAGCAGTTCAGCGGGGGCAGCGCCCCTTTACGAGCAGTACTTC

size: -
D: -
V: TRBV15
J: TRBJ1-4
length: 15
CDR3: CATSRTTATNEKLFF
DNA: TGTGCCACCAGCAGAACGACAGCAACTAATGAAAAACTGTTTTTT

size: -
D: TRBD2
V: TRBV6-1
J: TRBJ2-7
length: 16
CDR3: CASKLSGLVNRYEQYF
DNA: TGTGCCAGCAAATTATCGGGACTAGTTAACCGCTACGAGCAGTACTTC

size: -
D: -
V: TRBV20-1
J: TRBJ1-2
length: 13
CDR3: CSAPDSRTYGYTF
DNA: TGCAGTGCTCCCGACAGCAGAACCTATGGCTACACCTTC

size: many
D: -
V: TRBV2
J: TRBJ1-2
length: 13
CDR3: CASSYRTAYGYTF
DNA: TGTGCCAGCAGTTACCGGACGGCCTATGGCTACACCTTC

size: -
D: TRBD1
V: TRBV10-2
J: TRBJ2-7
length: 14
CDR3: CASSLGGSTYDQYF
DNA: TGCGCCAGCAGTTTAGGGGGCAGTACCTACGACCAGTACTTC

size: few
D: -
V: TRBV6-6
J: TRBJ2-7
length: 14
CDR3: CASSYFAGHYEQYF
DNA: TGTGCCAGCAGTTACTTTGCGGGACACTACGAGCAGTACTTC

size: -
D: TRBD1
V: TRBV15
J: TRBJ2-5
length: 18
CDR3: CATSREGGTGGEWETQYF
DNA: TGTGCCACCAGCAGAGAAGGCGGGACAGGGGGCGAATGGGAGACCCAGTACTTC

size: few
D: TRBD1
V: TRBV12-3/TRBV12-4
J: TRBJ1-4
length: 15
CDR3: CASRTGTVGREKLFF
DNA: TGTGCCAGCAGAACCGGGACAGTCGGTCGTGAAAAACTGTTTTTT

size: -
D: -
V: TRBV29-1
J: TRBJ2-3
length: 12
CDR3: CSVEEGSLSQYF
DNA: TGCAGCGTTGAAGAAGGGTCGCTTTCGCAGTATTTT

size: -
D: TRBD1
V: TRBV7-2
J: TRBJ1-1
length: 14
CDR3: CASSLGQGAAEAFF
DNA: TGTGCCAGCAGCCTGGGACAGGGGGCGGCTGAAGCTTTCTTT

size: -
D: -
V: TRBV6-2/TRBV6-3
J: TRBJ1-5
length: 14
CDR3: CASSYSGQGSYEHF
DNA: TGTGCCAGCAGTTACTCTGGGCAGGGGAGCTACGAGCATTTT

size: -
D: -
V: TRBV2
J: TRBJ2-5
length: 13
CDR3: CASIRGGGETQYF
DNA: TGTGCCAGCATACGGGGCGGAGGAGAGACCCAGTACTTC

size: -
D: -
V: TRBV7-6
J: TRBJ2-7
length: 14
CDR3: CASSLADASYEQYF
DNA: TGTGCCAGCAGCTTAGCGGACGCGTCCTACGAGCAGTACTTC

size: many
D: -
V: TRBV25-1
J: TRBJ2-7
length: 14
CDR3: CASSEYRNPYEQYF
DNA: TGTGCCAGCAGTGAATACCGCAACCCCTACGAGCAGTACTTC

size: -
D: TRBD1
V: TRBV7-2
J: TRBJ2-7
length: 14
CDR3: CASSPPGQGPEQYF
DNA: TGTGCCAGCTCACCGCCGGGACAGGGCCCTGAGCAGTACTTC

size: -
D: -
V: TRBV12-3/TRBV12-4
J: TRBJ1-5
length: 14
CDR3: CASRRGQFESAQHF
DNA: TGTGCCAGCAGAAGAGGACAGTTTGAATCAGCCCAGCATTTT

size: -
D: -
V: TRBV7-9
J: TRBJ1-4
length: 15
CDR3: CASSLTDGLREKLFF
DNA: TGTGCCAGCAGCTTAACGGACGGGCTTCGGGAAAAACTGTTTTTT

size: -
D: -
V: TRBV19
J: TRBJ2-6
length: 15
CDR3: CASTPRRSGANVLTF
DNA: TGTGCCAGTACCCCTCGACGCTCTGGGGCCAACGTCCTGACTTTC

size: many
D: TRBD1
V: TRBV24-1
J: TRBJ1-4
length: 16
CDR3: CATSDPEGGGDEKLFF
DNA: TGTGCCACCAGTGATCCCGAAGGGGGCGGTGATGAAAAACTGTTTTTT

size: few
D: -
V: TRBV20-1
J: TRBJ2-6
length: 16
CDR3: CSARDSRITGANVLTF
DNA: TGCAGTGCTAGGGACAGCAGGATTACTGGGGCCAACGTCCTGACTTTC

size: many
D: -
V: TRBV9
J: TRBJ1-2
length: 14
CDR3: CASSASVGTRGYTF
DNA: TGTGCCAGCAGCGCGTCCGTTGGAACTCGGGGCTACACCTTC

size: -
D: TRBD1
V: TRBV7-9
J: TRBJ1-5
length: 15
CDR3: CASSFGTDTRGPQHF
DNA: TGTGCCAGCAGCTTCGGGACAGATACACGCGGGCCCCAGCATTTT